In this sample, the clone carrying this TCR beta chain turned up many times. Its specificity is not known. Prepared TCR beta cDNA libraries contained unique molecular identifiers. One entry per CDR3 protein, called by TCRdb with MiXCR from the PCR reads. The table includes some 240,000 distinct CDR3 sequences, roughly a third detected once. These data belong to a study of post-analysis software for immune sequencing data. Study-wide results and limits: Higher frequency in patients than in controls was seen for 5 or 6 TRBV segments, with TRBV5-6, TRBV5-1 and TRBV20-1 among them.

This CDR3 has 15 residues. Germline V gene sequence: CDR1 SGHDN, CDR2 FVKESK. Unmatched junction bases numbered 4, after V lost 0 bases and J lost 7 bases. The sequence came from a girl aged 5-17 years with multiple sclerosis. The sequenced sample was blood. V usage is TRBV14 and J usage is TRBJ2-1, with 9 bases fitting TRBD2. CDR3 protein: CASSQEAGGWNEQFF. DNA of the CDR3: TGTGCCAGCAGCCAAGAGGCGGGAGGGTGGAATGAGCAGTTCTTC.